This T cell receptor beta chain was captured by sequencing in a study of tumor-infiltrating lymphocytes in primary liver carcinoma. This clonotype has just a few counts. Both RNA and DNA were isolated together from about 20-30 mg of bulk tissue that had not been sorted. Trimming removed 0 bases at V and 7 bases at J, with 10 bases between. Germline V gene sequence: CDR1 SGDLS, CDR2 YYNGEE. This CDR3 region has 14 residues. Using a constant-region primer together with ProtoScript II reverse transcriptase, TCR beta cDNA was made from 500 ng of total RNA. TCR beta libraries came from three nested multiplex PCR rounds using slightly modified ARM-PCR. Researchers ran the first two PCR rounds for roughly 10 cycles each with TRBV1-TRBV30 forward primers and a C-beta reverse primer. TCRdb processed the multiplex PCR reads anew with MiXCR; each CDR3 protein has one entry. In the table there are tens of thousands of distinct CDR3 sequences, 70% to 75% of which are singletons.

Sequencing input: liver tumor tissue from sampling region 3. Regarding subset: tumor region T3, left-lateral pole. The chain couples TRBV9 to TRBJ2-2; maybe TRBD2 (5 bases). The origin of this receptor is a man aged 35 to 55 with primary liver carcinoma and hepatitis B virus infection. Here the CDR3 DNA reads TGTGCCAGCAGCGTAGCTAAAGGAGGCGGGGAGCTGTTTTTT. Amino acid sequence: CASSVAKGGGELFF.